What follows are 18 T cell receptor beta chains derived from one specimen sequenced in a study of neurological immune-mediated disorders. MiXCR, run by TCRdb on the 5' RACE reads, gives a single entry per CDR3 protein. The sample includes some 47,000 distinct CDR3 sequences, 16% seen only once; the top ten take 3.5% to 4.5%. Sequencing used PBMCs. Receptors were obtained from a man aged 55-75 years in good health.

V usage is TRBV6-5 and J usage is TRBJ2-7, with 14 positions matching TRBD2. Unmatched junction bases numbered 5, after V lost 7 bases and J lost 6 bases. The CDR3 totals 14 residues. The germline CDR1 and CDR2 sequences are MNHEY and SVGAGI. CDR3 DNA: TGTGCCAGCACCCAGACTAGCGGGAGGGCCGAGCAGTACTTC. Translation: CASTQTSGRAEQYF.

Points on this clonotype: One base away lies a much larger clone, so this may be a sequencing read error. V usage is TRBV28 and J usage is TRBJ2-1; tentatively, D is TRBD2 (6 bases). Germline loops: CDR1 MDHEN, CDR2 SYDVKM. The CDR3 is made up of 12 amino acids. V shed 10 bases and J shed 16 bases, with 23 bases lying between them. CDR3 nucleotides: TGTGCCAACAGCGACTACCCTAGCGTCCGATTCTTC. It codes for CANSDYPSVRFF.

This clonotype occurred many times. The V call is TRBV7-6, the J call TRBJ2-3, with TRBD2 matching 9 bases. Germline V lookup: CDR1 SGHVS, CDR2 FNYEAQ. The CDR3 has 15 amino acids. V shed 5 bases and J 0 bases; nucleotides not matched to a gene: 3. The chain's CDR3 is CASSQRGDSTDTQYF. The DNA of the CDR3 is TGTGCCAGCAGCCAGCGGGGGGACAGCACAGATACGCAGTATTTT.

This clonotype has only a few counts. The chain joins TRBV29-1 to TRBJ2-3, with TRBD1 matching 9 bases. After removal of 5 bases from V and 4 bases from J, the junction contained 7 bases not matched to a gene. CDR1 is SQVTM and CDR2 is ANQGSEA in the germline V gene. The length of the CDR3 is 14 residues. For the CDR3, the DNA is TGCAGCGTTCGGCAGGACAGGGGAGCAGATACGCAGTATTTT. This codes for CSVRQDRGADTQYF.

The chain joins TRBV7-6 to TRBJ2-1, with D possibly called TRBD1 or TRBD2 (6 bases each). CDR1 SGHVS and CDR2 FNYEAQ come from the germline V gene. V was shortened by 1 base and J by 2 bases, with 12 bases between the two germline ends. This CDR3 has 16 amino acids. The CDR3 DNA reads TGTGCCAGCAGCTTAGAGGGCGGGACAACCTACAATGAGCAGTTCTTC. This encodes CASSLEGGTTYNEQFF. Drawing the rest from reference TRBV7-6 and TRBJ2-1, the complete variable domain is GAGVSQSPRYKVTKRGQDVALRCDPISGHVSLYWYRQALGQGPEFLTYFNYEAQQDKSGLPNDRFSAERPEGSISTLTIQRTEQRDSAMYRCASSLEGGTTYNEQFFGPGTRLTVL.

This clonotype was found many times. V and J are TRBV3-1 and TRBJ2-2; perhaps D is TRBD1 or TRBD2 (5 bases each). This CDR3 has 14 residues. Germline V gives CDR1 LGHDT, CDR2 YNNKEL (reference sequence). The V and J ends lost 7 bases and 0 bases respectively, with 9 bases between them. CDR3 in amino acids: CASMRGSNTGELFF. The CDR3 coding sequence is TGTGCCAGCATGAGGGGCTCGAACACCGGGGAGCTGTTTTTT.

This clonotype was seen many times. This chain uses TRBV7-2 with TRBJ1-1; perhaps TRBD1 as D (6 bases). Per germline, CDR1 SGHTA and CDR2 FQGNSA. There are 15 residues in the CDR3. The germline V and J ends were trimmed by 5 bases and 4 bases, with 17 bases remaining between them. CDR3 region: CASSPRRGAVTEAFF. As DNA, the CDR3 is TGTGCCAGCAGCCCCCGGCGGGGGGCAGTCACTGAAGCTTTCTTT. The full variable domain, with the rest looked up from reference TRBV7-2 and TRBJ1-1, is GAGVSQSPSNKVTEKGKDVELRCDPISGHTALYWYRQSLGQGLEFLIYFQGNSAPDKSGLPSDRFSAERTGGSVSTLTIQRTQQEDSAVYLCASSPRRGAVTEAFFGQGTRLTVV.

This clonotype showed up many times. The rearrangement joins TRBV7-2 to TRBJ2-7; no definite D call. The V and J ends lost 4 bases and 0 bases respectively, with 10 bases between them. This CDR3 comprises 14 residues. Germline CDR1 reads SGHTA; CDR2 reads FQGNSA. CDR3 region: CASSSRSNSYEQYF. DNA of the CDR3: TGTGCCAGCAGCTCGCGTAGTAACTCCTACGAGCAGTACTTC.

The gene calls are TRBV28 and TRBJ1-6, with no clear D. V gave up 8 bases and J gave up 7 bases, with 9 bases separating them. The germline V gene has CDR1 MDHEN and CDR2 SYDVKM. The CDR3 is made up of 12 amino acids. The CDR3 region is CASGRANSPLHF. CDR3 DNA sequence: TGTGCCAGCGGACGTGCAAATTCACCCCTCCACTTT.

This clonotype was seen at least ten times. This rearrangement joins TRBV20-1 to TRBJ2-1; 9 bases are a match to TRBD2. This CDR3 spans 16 amino acids. Germline assignment: CDR1 DFQATT and CDR2 SNEGSKA (reference sequence). Trimming cost V 0 bases and J 9 bases; bases outside gene matches: 12. For the CDR3, the DNA is TGCAGTGCTAGAGACCCTTTAGCGGGAGTTAGCACTGAGCAGTTCTTC. Residues: CSARDPLAGVSTEQFF.

This chain connects TRBV6-9 to TRBJ1-1; D remains ambiguous. The V and J ends lost 4 bases and 6 bases respectively, with 18 bases between them. Germline CDR1 MNHGY, CDR2 SVAAGI. The length of the CDR3 is 15 residues. This CDR3 is CASSSVARLNAEAFF. The DNA of the CDR3 is TGTGCCAGCAGTTCAGTGGCGAGGTTGAATGCTGAAGCTTTCTTT.

This clonotype was seen many times. This rearrangement joins TRBV18 to TRBJ2-2; 9 bases match TRBD2. The CDR3 sequence is 16 residues long. V was clipped by 3 bases and J by 4 bases; unmatched bases: 6. Looked up from germline, CDR1 is KGHSH and CDR2 is LQKENI. The CDR3: CASSPPGTSSTGELFF. In DNA, the CDR3 is TGTGCCAGCTCACCCCCCGGGACTAGCAGCACCGGGGAGCTGTTTTTT.

This clonotype was detected ten times or more. The chain links TRBV20-1 to TRBJ2-4, with TRBD2 matching 12 bases. The germline gives CDR1 DFQATT, CDR2 SNEGSKA (reference sequence). The CDR3 consists of 13 residues. With 3 bases clipped from V and 7 bases from J, the junction kept 1 base outside the gene matches. The CDR3 reads CSARTSGSNIQYF. The CDR3 DNA sequence: TGCAGTGCTAGGACTAGCGGGAGTAACATTCAGTACTTC.

This clonotype was found many times. This chain connects TRBV19 to TRBJ2-6, with D perhaps matching TRBD1 (6 bases). Trimming took off 5 bases at V and 2 bases at J, with 10 bases between the two ends. Germline V gene lookup returns CDR1 LNHDA and CDR2 SQIVND (reference sequence). This CDR3 has 15 residues. This CDR3 is CASSATGPGANVLTF. The CDR3 nucleotides read TGTGCCAGTAGTGCTACAGGGCCTGGGGCCAACGTCCTGACTTTC.

This clonotype was seen ten or more times. The V and J genes are TRBV5-5 and TRBJ2-1; TRBD2 matches 12 bases. V was pared by 2 bases and J by 7 bases, with 10 bases of the junction left unmatched. The CDR3 extends over 17 amino acids. Per the germline V gene, CDR1 is SGHKS and CDR2 is YYEKEE (reference sequence). CDR3 in amino acids: CASSLGLAGIVGNEQFF. In nucleotides, the CDR3 is TGTGCCAGCAGCTTAGGACTAGCGGGAATCGTGGGGAATGAGCAGTTCTTC.

This clonotype has at least ten counts. The rearrangement uses TRBV28 and TRBJ2-1; D remains ambiguous. V shed 6 bases and J shed 1 base, with 13 bases lying between them. Germline loops: CDR1 MDHEN, CDR2 SYDVKM. The CDR3 is 15 amino acids. The CDR3 DNA reads as TGTGCCAGCAGCCTAGACGGAGCTTCCTACAATGAGCAGTTCTTC. This codes for CASSLDGASYNEQFF.

The rearrangement uses TRBV7-2 and TRBJ2-5; D is unclear. Germline V gives CDR1 SGHTA, CDR2 FQGNSA. The CDR3 totals 14 residues. V was clipped by 4 bases and J by 5 bases, with 14 bases between them. The DNA of the CDR3 is TGTGCCAGCAGCTCCCAACTGGAGAGCGAGACCCAGTACTTC. Its translation is CASSSQLESETQYF.

This clonotype was recorded at least ten times. The gene calls are TRBV4-2 and TRBJ2-3, with D perhaps TRBD2 (5 bases). V lost 1 base and J lost 1, with 9 bases in between. Germline V lookup: CDR1 LGHNA, CDR2 YNFKEQ. The CDR3 is 15 amino acids. The CDR3 sequence: CASSQGGSGTDTQYF. For the CDR3, the DNA is TGTGCCAGCAGCCAAGGGGGTAGCGGCACAGATACGCAGTATTTT.